Below, 4 T cell receptor beta chains from the same sample are listed, as sequenced in a study of shared clonotypes between healthy human individuals. Sequencing was performed with immunoSEQ multiplex PCR; in TCRdb, only in-frame clones are kept and a portion is missing. The table shows about 1 million clones, with around 76% occurring only once. The sequenced sample was memory CD4+ T cells sorted from blood. Subset in this sample: CD45RA-negative fraction. Receptor source: a man between 18 and 35 years old in good health.

The CDR3 reads CASSQSSRDGLYEQYF. CDR3 DNA sequence: TGCGCCAGCAGCCAATCTTCCCGGGACGGACTCTACGAGCAGTACTTC. The chain links TRBV4-1 to TRBJ2-7; either TRBD1 or TRBD2 may fit D (5 bases each). The germline CDR1 and CDR2 sequences are MGHRA and YSYEKL. V shed 2 bases and J shed 3 bases, with 17 bases lying between them. The CDR3 extends over 16 amino acids.

The chain recombines TRBV28 with TRBJ2-7; D gene ambiguous. The CDR3 consists of 11 residues. From germline, CDR1 is MDHEN and CDR2 SYDVKM. Trimming left V 5 bases short and J 3 bases short, with 5 bases between. The CDR3 reads CASSRDYEQYF. CDR3 nucleotide sequence: TGTGCCAGCAGTCGTGACTACGAGCAGTACTTC. Full variable domain (rest looked up from reference TRBV28 and TRBJ2-7): DVKVTQSSRYLVKRTGEKVFLECVQDMDHENMFWYRQDPGLGLRLIYFSYDVKMKEKGDIPEGYSVSREKKERFSLILESASTNQTSMYLCASSRDYEQYFGPGTRLTVT.

The V call is TRBV7-3, the J call TRBJ2-1; perhaps TRBD1 as D (6 bases). Germline CDR1 SGHTA, CDR2 FQGTGA. The CDR3 spans 14 residues. V lost 5 bases to trimming and J lost 2 bases, with 10 bases between them. The CDR3 DNA reads TGTGCCAGCAGCCCTGGACAGACCTACAATGAGCAGTTCTTC. Its protein product is CASSPGQTYNEQFF.

Details on this clone: Other DNA sequences in this specimen translate into the identical CDR3. The chain carries TRBV9 and TRBJ1-1; D unresolved. Germline lookup yields CDR1 SGDLS and CDR2 YYNGEE. The CDR3 has 13 residues. The V gene lost 0 bases and the J gene lost 1 base, with 4 bases spanning the gap. Written as DNA, the CDR3 is TGTGCCAGCAGCGTAGGTTGGAACACTGAAGCTTTCTTT. Encoded protein: CASSVGWNTEAFF.